The source of this TCR beta chain is a study of response to subunit inactivated influenza vaccine. Whole-study findings and limits: The authors offered the suggestion that each seasonal influenza vaccination recruits few new T cells.

Concerning this clonotype itself: The antigen remains unidentified.

The CDR3 sequence is 14 residues long. J gave up 6 bases and V 3 bases, and 6 bases lay outside the gene matches. Germline V gene data show CDR1 as SGHDT and CDR2 as YYEEEE. MiXCR was run by TCRdb on the RT-PCR reads, yielding one entry per CDR3 protein. The table records hundreds of thousands of distinct CDR3 sequences, about 15% of them present only once. The sequence was collected from a man aged 50 to 60 who received an inactivated influenza vaccine. Sequenced material: PBMCs from blood, taken about 14 days before vaccination. The chain employs TRBV5-6 and TRBJ1-1, with 9 nucleotides matching TRBD1. CDR3 nucleotide sequence: TGTGCCAGCAGCTCCTGGACAGGGGTCGCTGAAGCTTTCTTT. It translates to CASSSWTGVAEAFF.